The clone carrying this TCR beta chain was recorded a few times. The antigen is undetermined. Germline loops: CDR1 LGHDT, CDR2 YNNKEL (reference sequence). The V and J ends lost 5 bases and 2 bases, in that order; junction bases with no gene match: 7. The length of the CDR3 is 17 residues. This sample was included in a study of tissue T cells after allogeneic stem cell transplantation. Findings of the study overall: Some tissue clones might be persisting host cells; their alloreactivity or antigen specificity was not determined.

Measured with immunoSEQ multiplex PCR; TCRdb has only the in-frame clones, and not every one. The sample contains 5,000 to 7,000 clones, roughly 61% of which appear only once. The chain couples TRBV3-1 (or the pseudogene TRBV3-2) to TRBJ2-5; 14 bases match TRBD2. This clonotype originated in a woman aged 18-50 years with breast cancer. Sequenced material: duodenum tissue, taken at autopsy. The CDR3 spells CASSTRTSGGIQETQYF. In DNA form, the CDR3 reads TGTGCCAGCAGCACCCGGACTAGCGGGGGGATACAAGAGACCCAGTACTTC.